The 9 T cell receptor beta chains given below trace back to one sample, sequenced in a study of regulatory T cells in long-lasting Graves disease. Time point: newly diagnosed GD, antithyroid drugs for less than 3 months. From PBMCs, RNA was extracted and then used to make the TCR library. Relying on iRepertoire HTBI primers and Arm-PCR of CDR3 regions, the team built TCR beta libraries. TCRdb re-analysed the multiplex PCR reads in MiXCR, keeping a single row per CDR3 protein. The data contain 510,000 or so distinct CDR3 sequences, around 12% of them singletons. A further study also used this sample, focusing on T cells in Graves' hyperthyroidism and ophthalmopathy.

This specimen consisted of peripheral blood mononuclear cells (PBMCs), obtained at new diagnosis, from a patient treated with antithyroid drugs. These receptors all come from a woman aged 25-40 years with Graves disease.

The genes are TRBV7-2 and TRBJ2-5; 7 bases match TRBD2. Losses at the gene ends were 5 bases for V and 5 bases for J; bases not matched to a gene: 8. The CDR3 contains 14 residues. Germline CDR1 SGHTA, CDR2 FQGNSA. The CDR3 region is CASSRAGPGETQYF. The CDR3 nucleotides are TGTGCCAGCAGCCGAGCGGGGCCCGGGGAGACCCAGTACTTC. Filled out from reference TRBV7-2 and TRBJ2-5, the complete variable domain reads GAGVSQSPSNKVTEKGKDVELRCDPISGHTALYWYRQSLGQGLEFLIYFQGNSAPDKSGLPSDRFSAERTGGSVSTLTIQRTQQEDSAVYLCASSRAGPGETQYFGPGTRLLVL.

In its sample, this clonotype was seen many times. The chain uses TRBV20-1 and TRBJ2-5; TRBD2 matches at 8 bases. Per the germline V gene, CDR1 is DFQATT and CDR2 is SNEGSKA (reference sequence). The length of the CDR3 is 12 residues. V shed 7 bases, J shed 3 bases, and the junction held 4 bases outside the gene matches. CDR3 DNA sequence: TGCAGTGGCATACTAGCGGAAGAGACCCAGTACTTC. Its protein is CSGILAEETQYF.

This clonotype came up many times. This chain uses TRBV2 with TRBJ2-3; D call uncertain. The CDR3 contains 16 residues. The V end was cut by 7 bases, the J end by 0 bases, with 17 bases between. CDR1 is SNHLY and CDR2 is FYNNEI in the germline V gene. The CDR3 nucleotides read TGTGCCAGCATGGGATTGGACCGAAAAAGCACAGATACGCAGTATTTT. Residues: CASMGLDRKSTDTQYF.

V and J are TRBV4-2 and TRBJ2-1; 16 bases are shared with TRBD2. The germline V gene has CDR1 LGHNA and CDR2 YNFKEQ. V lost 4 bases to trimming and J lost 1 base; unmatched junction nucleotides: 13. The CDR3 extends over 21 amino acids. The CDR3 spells CASSRTVGTSGRAVSYNEQFF. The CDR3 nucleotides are TGTGCCAGCAGCCGGACCGTCGGGACTAGCGGGAGGGCTGTGTCCTACAATGAGCAGTTCTTC.

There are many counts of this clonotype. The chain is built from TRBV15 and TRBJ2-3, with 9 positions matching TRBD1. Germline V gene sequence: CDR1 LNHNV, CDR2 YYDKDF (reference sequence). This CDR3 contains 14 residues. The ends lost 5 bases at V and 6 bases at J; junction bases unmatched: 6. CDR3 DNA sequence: TGTGCCACCAGCCGGGACAGGGTTTTCGATACGCAGTATTTT. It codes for CATSRDRVFDTQYF.

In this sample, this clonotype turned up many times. The CDR3: CASSLWTDTGELFF. The CDR3 DNA sequence: TGTGCCAGCAGCCTATGGACAGATACCGGGGAGCTGTTTTTT. J is TRBJ2-2 and V is TRBV11-2, with D maybe TRBD1 (6 bases). Trimming removed 5 bases at V and 5 bases at J, with 12 bases between. This CDR3 spans 14 amino acids. The germline gives CDR1 SGHAT, CDR2 FQNNGV. The full variable domain, completed using reference TRBV11-2 and TRBJ2-2, is EAGVAQSPRYKIIEKRQSVAFWCNPISGHATLYWYQQILGQGPKLLIQFQNNGVVDDSQLPKDRFSAERLKGVDSTLKIQPAKLEDSAVYLCASSLWTDTGELFFGEGSRLTVL.

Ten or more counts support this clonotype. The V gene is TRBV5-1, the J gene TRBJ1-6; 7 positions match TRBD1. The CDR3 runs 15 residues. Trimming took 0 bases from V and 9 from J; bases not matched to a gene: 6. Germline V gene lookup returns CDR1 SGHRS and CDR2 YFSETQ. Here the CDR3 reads CASSLEGGPSSPLHF. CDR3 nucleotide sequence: TGCGCCAGCAGCTTGGAAGGGGGCCCAAGTTCACCCCTCCACTTT.

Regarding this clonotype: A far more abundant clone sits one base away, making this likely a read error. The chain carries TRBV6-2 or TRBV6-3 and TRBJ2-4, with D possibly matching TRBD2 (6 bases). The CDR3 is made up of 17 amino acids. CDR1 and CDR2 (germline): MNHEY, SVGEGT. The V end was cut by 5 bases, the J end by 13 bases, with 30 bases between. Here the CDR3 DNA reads TGTGCCAGCAGTCGCCCAAAGGGTAGCGGACTCTACAATGAGCAGTACTTC. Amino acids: CASSRPKGSGLYNEQYF.

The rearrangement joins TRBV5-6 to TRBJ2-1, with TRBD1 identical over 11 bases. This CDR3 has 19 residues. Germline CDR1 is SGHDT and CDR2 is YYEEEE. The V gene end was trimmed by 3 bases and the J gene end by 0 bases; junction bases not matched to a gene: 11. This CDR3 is CASSSRDRGLASSYNEQFF. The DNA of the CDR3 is TGTGCCAGCAGCTCCCGGGACAGGGGGTTGGCAAGCTCCTACAATGAGCAGTTCTTC.